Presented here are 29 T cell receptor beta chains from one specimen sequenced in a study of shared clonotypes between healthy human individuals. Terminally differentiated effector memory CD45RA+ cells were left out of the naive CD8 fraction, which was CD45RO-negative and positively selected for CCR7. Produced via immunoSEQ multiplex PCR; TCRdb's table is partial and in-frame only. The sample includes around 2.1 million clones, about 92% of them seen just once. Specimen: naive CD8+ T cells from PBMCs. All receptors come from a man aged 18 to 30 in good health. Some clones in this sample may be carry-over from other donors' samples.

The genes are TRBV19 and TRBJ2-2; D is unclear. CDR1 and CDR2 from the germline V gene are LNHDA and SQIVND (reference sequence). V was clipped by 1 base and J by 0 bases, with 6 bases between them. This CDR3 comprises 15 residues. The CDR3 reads CASSIAPANTGELFF. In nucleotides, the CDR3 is TGTGCCAGTAGTATAGCTCCAGCGAACACCGGGGAGCTGTTTTTT. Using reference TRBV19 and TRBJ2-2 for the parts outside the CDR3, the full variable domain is DGGITQSPKYLFRKEGQNVTLSCEQNLNHDAMYWYRQDPGQGLRLIYYSQIVNDFQKGDIAEGYSVSREKKESFPLTVTSAQKNPTAFYLCASSIAPANTGELFFGEGSRLTVL.

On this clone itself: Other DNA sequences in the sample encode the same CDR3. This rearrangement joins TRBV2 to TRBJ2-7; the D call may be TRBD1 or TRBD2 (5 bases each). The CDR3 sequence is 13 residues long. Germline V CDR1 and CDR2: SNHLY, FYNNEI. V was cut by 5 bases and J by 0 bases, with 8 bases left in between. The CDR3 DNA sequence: TGTGCCAGCAGTTACGGGGCCTCCTACGAGCAGTACTTC. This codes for CASSYGASYEQYF.

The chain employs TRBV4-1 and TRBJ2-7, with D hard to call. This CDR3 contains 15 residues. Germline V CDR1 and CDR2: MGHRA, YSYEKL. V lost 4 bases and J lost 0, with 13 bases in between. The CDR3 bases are TGCGCCAGCAGCCCTCAGATCCACTACTCCTACGAGCAGTACTTC. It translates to CASSPQIHYSYEQYF.

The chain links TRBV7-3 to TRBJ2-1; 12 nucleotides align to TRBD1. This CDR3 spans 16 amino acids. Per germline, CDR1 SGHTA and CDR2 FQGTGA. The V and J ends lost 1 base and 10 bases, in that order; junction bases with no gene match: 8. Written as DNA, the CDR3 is TGTGCCAGCAGCTTAAGTGGGCAGGGACAGGGGGCAGAGCAGTTCTTC. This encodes CASSLSGQGQGAEQFF.

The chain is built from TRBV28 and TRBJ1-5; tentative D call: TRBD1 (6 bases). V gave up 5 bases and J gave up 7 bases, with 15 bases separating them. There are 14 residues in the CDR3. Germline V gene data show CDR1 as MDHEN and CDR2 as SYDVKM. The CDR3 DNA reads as TGTGCCAGCAGTATGAGGGGGAAAGGACAGCCCCAGCATTTT. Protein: CASSMRGKGQPQHF.

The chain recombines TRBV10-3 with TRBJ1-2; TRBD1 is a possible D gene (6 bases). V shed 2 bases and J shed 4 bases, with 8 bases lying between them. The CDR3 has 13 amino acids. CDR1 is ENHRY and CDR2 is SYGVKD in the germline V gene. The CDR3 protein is CAISEGGGYGYTF. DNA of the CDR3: TGTGCCATCAGTGAGGGAGGGGGCTATGGCTACACCTTC.

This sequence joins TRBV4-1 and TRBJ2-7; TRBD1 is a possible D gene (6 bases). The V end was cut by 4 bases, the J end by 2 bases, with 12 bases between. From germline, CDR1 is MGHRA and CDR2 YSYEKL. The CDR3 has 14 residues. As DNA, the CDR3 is TGCGCCAGCAGCCCCCAGGGGAACGCCTACGAGCAGTACTTC. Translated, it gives CASSPQGNAYEQYF.

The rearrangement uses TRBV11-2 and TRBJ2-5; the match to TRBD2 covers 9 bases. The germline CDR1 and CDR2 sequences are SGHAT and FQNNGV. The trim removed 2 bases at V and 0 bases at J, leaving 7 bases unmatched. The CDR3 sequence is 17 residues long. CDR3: CASSLPVLAGYQETQYF. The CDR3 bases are TGTGCCAGCAGCTTACCTGTACTAGCGGGCTACCAAGAGACCCAGTACTTC.

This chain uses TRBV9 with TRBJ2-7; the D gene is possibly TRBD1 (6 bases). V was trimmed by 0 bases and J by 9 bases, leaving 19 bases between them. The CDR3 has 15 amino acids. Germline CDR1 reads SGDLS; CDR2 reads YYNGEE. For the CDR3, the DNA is TGTGCCAGCAGCGTAGGAGGGGACAACACACGGGGGCAGTACTTC. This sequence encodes CASSVGGDNTRGQYF.

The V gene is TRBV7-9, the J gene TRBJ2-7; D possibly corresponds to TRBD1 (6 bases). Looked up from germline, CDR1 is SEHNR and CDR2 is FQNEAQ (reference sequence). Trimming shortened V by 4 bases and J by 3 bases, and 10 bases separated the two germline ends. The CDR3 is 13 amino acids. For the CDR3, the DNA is TGTGCCAGCAGCTCCGGACAGTACTACGAGCAGTACTTC. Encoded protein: CASSSGQYYEQYF.

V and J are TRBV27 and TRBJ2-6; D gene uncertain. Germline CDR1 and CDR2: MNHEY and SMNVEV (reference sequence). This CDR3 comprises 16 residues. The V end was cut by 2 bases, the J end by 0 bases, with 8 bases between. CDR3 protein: CASSLIGGSGANVLTF. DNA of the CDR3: TGTGCCAGCAGTTTAATTGGTGGCTCTGGGGCCAACGTCCTGACTTTC.

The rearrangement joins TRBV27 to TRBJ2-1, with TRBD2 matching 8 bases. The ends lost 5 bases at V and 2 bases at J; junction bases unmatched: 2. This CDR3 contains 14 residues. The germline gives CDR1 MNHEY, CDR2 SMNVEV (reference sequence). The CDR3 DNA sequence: TGTGCCAGCAGTGTAGCGGGGACCTACAATGAGCAGTTCTTC. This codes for CASSVAGTYNEQFF.

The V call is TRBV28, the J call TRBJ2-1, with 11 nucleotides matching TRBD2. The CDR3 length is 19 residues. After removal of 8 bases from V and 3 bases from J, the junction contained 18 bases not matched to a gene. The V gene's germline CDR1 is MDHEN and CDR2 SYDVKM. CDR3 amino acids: CASGSSGLAGGGDYNEQFF. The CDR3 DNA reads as TGTGCCAGCGGCTCCTCCGGGCTAGCGGGGGGAGGGGACTACAATGAGCAGTTCTTC.

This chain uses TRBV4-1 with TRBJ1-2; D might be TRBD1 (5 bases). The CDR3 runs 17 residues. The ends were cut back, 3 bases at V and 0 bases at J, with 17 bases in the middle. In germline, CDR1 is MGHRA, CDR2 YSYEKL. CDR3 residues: CASSQGPLGGTNYGYTF. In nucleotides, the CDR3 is TGCGCCAGCAGCCAGGGACCCCTGGGCGGAACTAACTATGGCTACACCTTC.

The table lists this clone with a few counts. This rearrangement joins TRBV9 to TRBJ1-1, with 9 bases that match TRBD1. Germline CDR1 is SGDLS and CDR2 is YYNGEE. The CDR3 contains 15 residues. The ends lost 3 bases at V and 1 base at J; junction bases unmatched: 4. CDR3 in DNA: TGTGCCAGCAGCGATGGGGACAGGGCGAACACTGAAGCTTTCTTT. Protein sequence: CASSDGDRANTEAFF.

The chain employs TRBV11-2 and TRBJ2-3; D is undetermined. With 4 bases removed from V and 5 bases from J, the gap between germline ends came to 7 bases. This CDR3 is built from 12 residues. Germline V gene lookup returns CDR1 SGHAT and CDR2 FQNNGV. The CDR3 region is CASSSRLDTQYF. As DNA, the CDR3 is TGTGCCAGCAGCTCCCGTCTAGATACGCAGTATTTT. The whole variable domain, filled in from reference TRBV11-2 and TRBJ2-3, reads EAGVAQSPRYKIIEKRQSVAFWCNPISGHATLYWYQQILGQGPKLLIQFQNNGVVDDSQLPKDRFSAERLKGVDSTLKIQPAKLEDSAVYLCASSSRLDTQYFGPGTRLTVL.

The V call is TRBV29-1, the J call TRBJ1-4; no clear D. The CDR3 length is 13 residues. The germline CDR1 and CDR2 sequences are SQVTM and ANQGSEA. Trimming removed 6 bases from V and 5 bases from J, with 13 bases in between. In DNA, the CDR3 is TGCAGCGTCGCGCTGGCAAGCAATGAAAAACTGTTTTTT. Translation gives CSVALASNEKLFF.

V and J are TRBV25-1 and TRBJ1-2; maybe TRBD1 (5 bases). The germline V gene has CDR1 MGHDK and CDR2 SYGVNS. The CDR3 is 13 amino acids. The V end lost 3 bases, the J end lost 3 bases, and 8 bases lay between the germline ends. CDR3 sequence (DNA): TGTGCCAGCAGTGAGCCAGGGCACTATGGCTACACCTTC. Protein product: CASSEPGHYGYTF.

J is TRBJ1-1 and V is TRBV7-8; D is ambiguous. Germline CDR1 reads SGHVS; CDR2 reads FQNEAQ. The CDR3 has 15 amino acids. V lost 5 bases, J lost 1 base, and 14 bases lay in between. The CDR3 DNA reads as TGTGCCAGCAGCCCTACCCGCAGGCCGAACACTGAAGCTTTCTTT. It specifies CASSPTRRPNTEAFF.

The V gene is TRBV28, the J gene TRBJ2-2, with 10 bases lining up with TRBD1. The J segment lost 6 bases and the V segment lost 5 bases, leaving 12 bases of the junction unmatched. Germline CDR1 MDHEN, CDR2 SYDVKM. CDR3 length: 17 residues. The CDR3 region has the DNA TGTGCCAGCAGTCCGGGACAGGGGCCCACGACGGCCGGGGAGCTGTTTTTT. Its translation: CASSPGQGPTTAGELFF.

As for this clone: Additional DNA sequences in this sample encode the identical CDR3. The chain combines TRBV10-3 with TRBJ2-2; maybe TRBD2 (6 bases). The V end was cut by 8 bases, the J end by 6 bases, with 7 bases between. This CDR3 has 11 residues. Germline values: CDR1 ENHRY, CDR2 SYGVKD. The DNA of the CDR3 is TGTGCCATCGGCGGGGCCGGGGAGCTGTTTTTT. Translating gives CAIGGAGELFF.

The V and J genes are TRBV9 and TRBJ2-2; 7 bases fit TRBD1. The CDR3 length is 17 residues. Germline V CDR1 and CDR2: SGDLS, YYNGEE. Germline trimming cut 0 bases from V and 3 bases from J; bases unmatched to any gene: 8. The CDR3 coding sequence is TGTGCCAGCAGCGTAGACATCAGGGACAGACACACCGGGGAGCTGTTTTTT. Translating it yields CASSVDIRDRHTGELFF.

CDR3 coding DNA: TGTGCCAGTAGTATAGGCGGAGGTGGAGCACAGCCCCAGCATTTT. Translated, it gives CASSIGGGGAQPQHF. The genes are TRBV19 and TRBJ1-5; D remains ambiguous. The CDR3 is made up of 15 amino acids. CDR1 and CDR2 (germline): LNHDA, SQIVND (reference sequence). Trimming stripped 1 base from V and 7 bases from J, with 14 bases between.

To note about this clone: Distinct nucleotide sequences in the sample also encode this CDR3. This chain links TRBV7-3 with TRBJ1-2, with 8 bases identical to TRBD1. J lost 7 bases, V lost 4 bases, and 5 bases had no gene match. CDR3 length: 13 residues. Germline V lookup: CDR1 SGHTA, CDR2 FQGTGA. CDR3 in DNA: TGTGCCAGCAGCTCCACAGGGGGTGGTGGCTACACCTTC. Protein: CASSSTGGGGYTF.

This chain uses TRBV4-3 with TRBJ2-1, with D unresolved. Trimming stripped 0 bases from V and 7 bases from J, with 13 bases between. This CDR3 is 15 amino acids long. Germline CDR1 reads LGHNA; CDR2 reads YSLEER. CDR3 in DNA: TGCGCCAGCAGCCAAGATCATCGGAGAGATAATGAGCAGTTCTTC. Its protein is CASSQDHRRDNEQFF.

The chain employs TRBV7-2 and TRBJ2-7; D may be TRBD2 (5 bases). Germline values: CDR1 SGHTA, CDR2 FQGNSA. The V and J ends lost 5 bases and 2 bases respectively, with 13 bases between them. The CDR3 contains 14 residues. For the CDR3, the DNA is TGTGCCAGCAGCAGGACGGGATTGGCCTACGAGCAGTACTTC. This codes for CASSRTGLAYEQYF. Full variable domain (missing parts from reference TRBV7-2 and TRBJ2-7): GAGVSQSPSNKVTEKGKDVELRCDPISGHTALYWYRQSLGQGLEFLIYFQGNSAPDKSGLPSDRFSAERTGGSVSTLTIQRTQQEDSAVYLCASSRTGLAYEQYFGPGTRLTVT.

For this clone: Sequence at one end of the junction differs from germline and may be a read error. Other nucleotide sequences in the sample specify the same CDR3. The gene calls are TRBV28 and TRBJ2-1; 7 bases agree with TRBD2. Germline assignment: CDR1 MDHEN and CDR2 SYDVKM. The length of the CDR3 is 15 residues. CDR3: CASSLLAGSYNEQFF. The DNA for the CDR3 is TGTGCCAGCAGCTTATTAGCGGGCTCCTACAATGAGCAGTTCTTC.

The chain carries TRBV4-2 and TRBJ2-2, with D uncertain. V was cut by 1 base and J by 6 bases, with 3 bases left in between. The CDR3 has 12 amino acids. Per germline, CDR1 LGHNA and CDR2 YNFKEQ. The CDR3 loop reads CASSQVAGELFF. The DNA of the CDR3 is TGTGCCAGCAGCCAAGTCGCCGGGGAGCTGTTTTTT.

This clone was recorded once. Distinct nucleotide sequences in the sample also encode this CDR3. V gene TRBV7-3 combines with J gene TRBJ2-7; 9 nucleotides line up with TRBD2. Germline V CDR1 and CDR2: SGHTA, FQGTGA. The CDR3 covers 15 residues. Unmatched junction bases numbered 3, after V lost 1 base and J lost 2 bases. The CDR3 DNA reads TGTGCCAGCAGCTTAAGTGGCGGGAGGGCCTACGAGCAGTACTTC. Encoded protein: CASSLSGGRAYEQYF.